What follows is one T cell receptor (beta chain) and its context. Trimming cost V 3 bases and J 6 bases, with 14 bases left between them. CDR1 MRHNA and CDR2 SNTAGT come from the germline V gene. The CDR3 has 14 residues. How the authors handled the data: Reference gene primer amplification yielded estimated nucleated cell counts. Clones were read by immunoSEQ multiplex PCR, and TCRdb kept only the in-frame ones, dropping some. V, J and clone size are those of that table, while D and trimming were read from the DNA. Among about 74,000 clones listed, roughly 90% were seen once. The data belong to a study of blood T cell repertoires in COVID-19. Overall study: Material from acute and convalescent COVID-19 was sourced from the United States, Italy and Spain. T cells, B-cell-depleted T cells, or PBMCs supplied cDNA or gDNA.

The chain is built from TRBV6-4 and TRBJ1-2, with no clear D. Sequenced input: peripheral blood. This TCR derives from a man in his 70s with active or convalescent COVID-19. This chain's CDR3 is CASSEAVGVHGYTF. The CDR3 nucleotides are TGTGCCAGCAGTGAAGCGGTCGGGGTTCATGGCTACACCTTC.